Presented here are 6 T cell receptor beta chains from one specimen sequenced in a study of blood T cell repertoires in COVID-19. Sequencing used immunoSEQ multiplex PCR; TCRdb keeps in-frame clones, though not all of them. The sample has about 70,000 clones; 70% to 90% are singletons. The sample was peripheral blood. These receptors were obtained from a human donor in a cohort sampled during active COVID-19.

The CDR3 protein is CASSIQAYAGTDSYNEQFF. The CDR3 coding sequence is TGTGCCAGTAGTATCCAGGCCTACGCTGGGACTGATTCCTACAATGAGCAGTTCTTC. The V gene is TRBV19, the J gene TRBJ2-1, with a possible D match to TRBD2 (6 bases). V dropped 3 bases and J dropped 1 base, with 22 bases sitting between them. Germline V lookup: CDR1 LNHDA, CDR2 SQIVND (reference sequence). The CDR3 is 19 amino acids.

This clone was counted a single time. The chain carries TRBV4-2 and TRBJ2-3, with 8 bases lining up with TRBD2. Germline CDR1 is LGHNA and CDR2 is YNFKEQ. CDR3 size: 16 residues. V shed 7 bases and J 3 bases; nucleotides not matched to a gene: 12. The CDR3 sequence is CASIGDSGKGTDTQYF. The DNA for the CDR3 is TGTGCCAGCATCGGGGATAGCGGGAAGGGTACAGATACGCAGTATTTT.

The chain has TRBV4-2 and TRBJ2-1; TRBD2 is a possible D gene (5 bases). Per the germline V gene, CDR1 is LGHNA and CDR2 is YNFKEQ. This CDR3 comprises 16 residues. V lost 0 bases, J lost 10 bases, and 19 bases lay in between. The CDR3 protein is CASSQDLVSAPAEQFF. The DNA of the CDR3 is TGTGCCAGCAGCCAAGATCTGGTTAGCGCCCCTGCGGAGCAGTTCTTC.

This clone showed up many times. The gene calls are TRBV13 and TRBJ2-4; 7 positions match TRBD1. This CDR3 is built from 15 residues. V shed 0 bases, J shed 9 bases, and the junction held 8 bases outside the gene matches. Germline V gene lookup returns CDR1 PRHDT and CDR2 FYEKMQ (reference sequence). CDR3 sequence reads: CASSLGGQGDPIQYF. Here the CDR3 DNA reads TGTGCCAGCAGCTTAGGAGGGCAGGGGGATCCCATTCAGTACTTC. Full variable domain (missing parts from reference TRBV13 and TRBJ2-4): AAGVIQSPRHLIKEKRETATLKCYPIPRHDTVYWYQQGPGQDPQFLISFYEKMQSDKGSIPDRFSAQQFSDYHSELNMSSLELGDSALYFCASSLGGQGDPIQYFGAGTRLSVL.

The rearrangement uses TRBV29-1 and TRBJ2-1; 14 bases are shared with TRBD2. V trimming: 6 bases; J trimming: 0 bases; junction bases outside the gene matches: 7. Germline CDR1 reads SQVTM; CDR2 reads ANQGSEA. This CDR3 comprises 17 residues. The CDR3 region has the DNA TGCAGCGTGGCCGGGACTAGCGGGAGAAGCTCCTACAATGAGCAGTTCTTC. Protein product: CSVAGTSGRSSYNEQFF.

The rearrangement joins TRBV30 to TRBJ1-1, with D possibly TRBD1 on 6 matching bases. The V gene lost 4 bases and the J gene lost 10 bases, with 16 bases spanning the gap. There are 12 residues in the CDR3. Germline values: CDR1 GTSNPN, CDR2 SVGIG (reference sequence). The CDR3 DNA follows: TGTGCCTGGACAGGGGTAATAGTTGGAGCTTTCTTT. Its protein is CAWTGVIVGAFF.